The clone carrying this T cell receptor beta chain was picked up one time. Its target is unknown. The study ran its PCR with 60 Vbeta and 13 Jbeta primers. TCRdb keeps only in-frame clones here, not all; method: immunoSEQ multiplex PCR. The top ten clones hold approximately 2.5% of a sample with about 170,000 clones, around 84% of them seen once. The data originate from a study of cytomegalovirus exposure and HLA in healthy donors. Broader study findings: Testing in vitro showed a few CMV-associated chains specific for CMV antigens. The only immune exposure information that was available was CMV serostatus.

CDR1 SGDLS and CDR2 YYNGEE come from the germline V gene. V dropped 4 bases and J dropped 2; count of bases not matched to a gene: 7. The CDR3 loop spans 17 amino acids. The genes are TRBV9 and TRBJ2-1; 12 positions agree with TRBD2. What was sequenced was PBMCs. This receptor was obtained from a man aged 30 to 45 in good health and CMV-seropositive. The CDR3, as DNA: TGTGCCAGCAGCTTCCAAGGACTAGCGGGGCCCTACAATGAGCAGTTCTTC. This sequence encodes CASSFQGLAGPYNEQFF.